A selection of T cell receptor beta chains follows, all from one sample in a study of CD8 T cells in Susac syndrome. TCRdb fed the immunoSEQ multiplex PCR reads into MiXCR, producing one record per CDR3 protein. The sample lists some 80,000 distinct CDR3 sequences, around 94% seen once, with 0.26% in the top ten. Sequencing input: CD8+ T cells from PBMCs. The receptors shown here come from a human donor in good health. Both conserved end residues are part of each CDR3. The order of the fields is D gene, V gene, J gene, clone size, CDR3 DNA, CDR3 protein. D genes are given only for firm matches. Clone size, where shown, is once, few, many, or a class for clones that have expanded.

d_gene: .
v_gene: TRBV9
j_gene: TRBJ1-2
abundance: .
CDR3nt: TGTGCCAGCGGAGGGGTCTGGGGCTACACCTTC
CDR3aa: CASGGVWGYTF

d_gene: TRBD1
v_gene: TRBV28
j_gene: TRBJ1-5
abundance: .
CDR3nt: TGTGCCAGCAGTTTCGTAGGGGACAGTTACAATCAGCCCCAGCATTTT
CDR3aa: CASSFVGDSYNQPQHF

d_gene: .
v_gene: TRBV7-2
j_gene: TRBJ1-5
abundance: .
CDR3nt: TGTGCCAGCAGCTTAAATTCGGGCAGGGCCCAGCATTTT
CDR3aa: CASSLNSGRAQHF

d_gene: .
v_gene: TRBV15
j_gene: TRBJ2-3
abundance: .
CDR3nt: TGTGCCACCAGCCCCCTCACGCTGAGGACAGTTACAGATACGCAGTATTTT
CDR3aa: CATSPLTLRTVTDTQYF

d_gene: .
v_gene: TRBV27
j_gene: TRBJ2-3
abundance: .
CDR3nt: TGTGCCAGCAGTTTATTAGGGGGGGGGCCCAACACAGATACGCAGTATTTT
CDR3aa: CASSLLGGGPNTDTQYF

d_gene: .
v_gene: TRBV5-6
j_gene: TRBJ2-2
abundance: .
CDR3nt: TGTGCCAGCAGCCTTGGACAGCCCTTCGCGAACACCGGGGAGCTGTTTTTT
CDR3aa: CASSLGQPFANTGELFF

d_gene: TRBD2
v_gene: TRBV14
j_gene: TRBJ2-1
abundance: .
CDR3nt: TGTGCCAGCAGCCAAGTCTGGACTAGCAGATACAATGAGCAGTTCTTC
CDR3aa: CASSQVWTSRYNEQFF

d_gene: TRBD2
v_gene: TRBV12-3/TRBV12-4
j_gene: TRBJ2-1
abundance: .
CDR3nt: TGTGCCAGCACCTCAAGCCCAATCACTAGCGGGAGACATGAGCAGTTCTTC
CDR3aa: CASTSSPITSGRHEQFF

d_gene: .
v_gene: TRBV5-1
j_gene: TRBJ1-1
abundance: .
CDR3nt: TGCGCCAGCAGCCTGAGGGACTTGCTTGGTGAAGCTTTCTTT
CDR3aa: CASSLRDLLGEAFF

d_gene: TRBD2
v_gene: TRBV6-1
j_gene: TRBJ2-2
abundance: .
CDR3nt: TGTGCCAGCAGTGCTCCCGTAGCGGGGACCGGGGAGCTGTTTTTT
CDR3aa: CASSAPVAGTGELFF

d_gene: TRBD1
v_gene: TRBV4-1
j_gene: TRBJ2-5
abundance: .
CDR3nt: TGCGCCAGCAGCCAATTCGTGACAGGGGGCCAAGAGACCCAGTACTTC
CDR3aa: CASSQFVTGGQETQYF

d_gene: TRBD1
v_gene: TRBV2
j_gene: TRBJ2-3
abundance: .
CDR3nt: TGTGCCAGACATTCCGGACAGGGGACAGATACGCAGTATTTT
CDR3aa: CARHSGQGTDTQYF

d_gene: .
v_gene: TRBV12-3/TRBV12-4
j_gene: TRBJ1-5
abundance: .
CDR3nt: TGTGCCAGCAGTTTACCCGGGAGGGCCCAGCATTTT
CDR3aa: CASSLPGRAQHF

d_gene: .
v_gene: TRBV29-1
j_gene: TRBJ2-5
abundance: .
CDR3nt: TGCAGCGTTGAACGCGGGCAAGAGACCCAGTACTTC
CDR3aa: CSVERGQETQYF

d_gene: .
v_gene: TRBV2
j_gene: TRBJ2-1
abundance: .
CDR3nt: TGTGCCAGCAGTGTGGGCGGGGCAAATGAGCAGTTCTTC
CDR3aa: CASSVGGANEQFF

d_gene: .
v_gene: TRBV9
j_gene: TRBJ1-1
abundance: .
CDR3nt: TGTGCCAGCAGCGTAGTGGGACGGGAGACTTCGACTGAAGCTTTCTTT
CDR3aa: CASSVVGRETSTEAFF

d_gene: .
v_gene: TRBV7-8
j_gene: TRBJ1-2
abundance: .
CDR3nt: TGTGCCAGCAGCTCGGCAGGCTCTGTCTATGGCTACACCTTC
CDR3aa: CASSSAGSVYGYTF

d_gene: .
v_gene: TRBV7-6
j_gene: TRBJ1-1
abundance: .
CDR3nt: TGTGCCAGCAGCTTTGGAGAAAGCACTGAAGCTTTCTTT
CDR3aa: CASSFGESTEAFF

d_gene: .
v_gene: TRBV3-1
j_gene: TRBJ2-7
abundance: .
CDR3nt: TGTGCCAGCAGCCAAGGGGGAAACCGCCTCTACGAGCAGTACTTC
CDR3aa: CASSQGGNRLYEQYF

d_gene: .
v_gene: TRBV24-1
j_gene: TRBJ2-2
abundance: .
CDR3nt: TGTGCCACCCGAGGGGACCCCACCGGGGAGCTGTTTTTT
CDR3aa: CATRGDPTGELFF

d_gene: TRBD1
v_gene: TRBV9
j_gene: TRBJ2-1
abundance: once
CDR3nt: TGTGCCAGCAGCGTAGGAGGGGGCGCAGGCAATGAGCAGTTCTTC
CDR3aa: CASSVGGGAGNEQFF

d_gene: TRBD2
v_gene: TRBV9
j_gene: TRBJ2-2
abundance: .
CDR3nt: TGTGCCAGCAGCGACACCTTACTAGCGGGGATACCCCCGCGCACCGGGGAGCTGTTTTTT
CDR3aa: CASSDTLLAGIPPRTGELFF

d_gene: .
v_gene: TRBV9
j_gene: TRBJ2-7
abundance: .
CDR3nt: TGTGCCAGCAGCGTAGACAGTCCCTACGAGCAGTACTTC
CDR3aa: CASSVDSPYEQYF

d_gene: TRBD1
v_gene: TRBV9
j_gene: TRBJ1-1
abundance: .
CDR3nt: TGTGCCAGCAGCTCGTGGACAGGGACAAACACTGAAGCTTTCTTT
CDR3aa: CASSSWTGTNTEAFF

d_gene: .
v_gene: TRBV30
j_gene: TRBJ2-1
abundance: .
CDR3nt: TGTGCCACCCGACTAGTGTCGAATGAGCAGTTCTTC
CDR3aa: CATRLVSNEQFF

d_gene: TRBD1
v_gene: TRBV25-1
j_gene: TRBJ1-6
abundance: .
CDR3nt: TGTGCCAGCAGGGACGGACAGGCACCCCTCCACTTT
CDR3aa: CASRDGQAPLHF

d_gene: .
v_gene: TRBV11-2
j_gene: TRBJ1-1
abundance: .
CDR3nt: TGTGCCAGCAGCCCAAGTCCCTCTGAAGCTTTCTTT
CDR3aa: CASSPSPSEAFF

d_gene: .
v_gene: TRBV3-1
j_gene: TRBJ2-3
abundance: .
CDR3nt: TGTGCCAGCAGCCCCTCCGGAGATACGCAGTATTTT
CDR3aa: CASSPSGDTQYF